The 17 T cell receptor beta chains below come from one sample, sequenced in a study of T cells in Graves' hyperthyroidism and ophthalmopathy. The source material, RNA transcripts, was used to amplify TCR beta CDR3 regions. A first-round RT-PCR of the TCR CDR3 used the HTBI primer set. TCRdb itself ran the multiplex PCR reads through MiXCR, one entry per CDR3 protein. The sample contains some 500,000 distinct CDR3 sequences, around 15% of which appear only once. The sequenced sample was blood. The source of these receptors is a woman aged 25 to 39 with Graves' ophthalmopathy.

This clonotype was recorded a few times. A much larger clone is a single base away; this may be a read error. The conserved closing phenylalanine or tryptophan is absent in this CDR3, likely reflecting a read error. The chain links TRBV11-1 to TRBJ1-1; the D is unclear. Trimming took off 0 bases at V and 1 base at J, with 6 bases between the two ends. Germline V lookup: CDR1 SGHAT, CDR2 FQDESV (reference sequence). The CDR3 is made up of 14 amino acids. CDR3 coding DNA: TGTGCCAGCAGCTTAGCCCCCTCGAACACTGAAGCTTTCTTA. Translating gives CASSLAPSNTEAFL.

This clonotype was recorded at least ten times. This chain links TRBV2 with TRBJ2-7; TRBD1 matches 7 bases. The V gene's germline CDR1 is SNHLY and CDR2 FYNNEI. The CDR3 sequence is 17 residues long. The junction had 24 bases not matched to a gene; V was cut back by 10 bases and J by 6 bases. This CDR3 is CANPTGRLANLLAEQYF. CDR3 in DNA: TGTGCCAACCCGACAGGGCGCCTCGCCAACCTCTTGGCCGAGCAGTACTTC.

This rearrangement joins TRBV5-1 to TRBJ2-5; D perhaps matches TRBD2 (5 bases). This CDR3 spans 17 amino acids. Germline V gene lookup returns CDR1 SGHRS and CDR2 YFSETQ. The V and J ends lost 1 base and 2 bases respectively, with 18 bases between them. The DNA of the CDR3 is TGCGCCAGCAGCTTGTATGGGGAAGGAGGTCGACAAGAGACCCAGTACTTC. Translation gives CASSLYGEGGRQETQYF.

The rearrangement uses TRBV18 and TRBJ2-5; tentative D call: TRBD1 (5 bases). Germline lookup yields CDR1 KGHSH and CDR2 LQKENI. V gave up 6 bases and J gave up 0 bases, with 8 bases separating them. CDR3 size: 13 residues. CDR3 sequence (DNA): TGTGCCAGCTCTGAGGACAACCAAGAGACCCAGTACTTC. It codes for CASSEDNQETQYF.

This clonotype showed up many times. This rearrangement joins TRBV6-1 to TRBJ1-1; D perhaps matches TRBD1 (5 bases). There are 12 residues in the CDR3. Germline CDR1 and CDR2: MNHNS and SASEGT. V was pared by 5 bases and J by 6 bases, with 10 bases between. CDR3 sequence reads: CASSFGTAEAFF. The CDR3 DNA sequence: TGTGCCAGCAGTTTCGGGACTGCTGAAGCTTTCTTT.

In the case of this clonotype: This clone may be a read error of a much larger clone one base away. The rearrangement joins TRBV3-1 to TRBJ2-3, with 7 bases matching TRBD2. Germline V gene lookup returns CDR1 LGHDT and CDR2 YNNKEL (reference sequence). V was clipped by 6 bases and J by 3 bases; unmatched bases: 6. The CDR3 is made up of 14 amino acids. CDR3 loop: CASSQSSGTDTQYF. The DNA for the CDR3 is TGTGCCAGCAGTCAGTCTAGCGGAACAGATACGCAGTATTTT.

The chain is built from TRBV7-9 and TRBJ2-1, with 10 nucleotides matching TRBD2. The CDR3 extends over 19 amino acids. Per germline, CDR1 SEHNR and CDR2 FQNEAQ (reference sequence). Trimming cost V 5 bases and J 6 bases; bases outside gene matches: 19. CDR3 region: CASSGSGRAQFSFRNEQFF. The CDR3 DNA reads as TGTGCCAGCAGCGGGAGCGGGAGGGCCCAATTTTCATTCCGCAATGAGCAGTTCTTC.

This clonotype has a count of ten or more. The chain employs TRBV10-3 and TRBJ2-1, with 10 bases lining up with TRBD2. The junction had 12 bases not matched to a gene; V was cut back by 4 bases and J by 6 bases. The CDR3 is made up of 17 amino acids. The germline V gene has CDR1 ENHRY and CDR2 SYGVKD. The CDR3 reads CAISGGELAGVSNEQFF. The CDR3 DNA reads TGTGCCATCAGTGGGGGGGAGCTAGCGGGAGTAAGCAATGAGCAGTTCTTC.

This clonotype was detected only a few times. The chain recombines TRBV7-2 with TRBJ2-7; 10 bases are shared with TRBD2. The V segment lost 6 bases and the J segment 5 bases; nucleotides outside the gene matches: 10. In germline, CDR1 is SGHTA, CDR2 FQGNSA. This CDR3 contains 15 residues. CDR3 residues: CASRASGRARNEQYF. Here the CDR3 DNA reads TGTGCCAGCAGGGCCAGCGGGAGGGCCCGGAACGAGCAGTACTTC. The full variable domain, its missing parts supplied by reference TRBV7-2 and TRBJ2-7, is GAGVSQSPSNKVTEKGKDVELRCDPISGHTALYWYRQSLGQGLEFLIYFQGNSAPDKSGLPSDRFSAERTGGSVSTLTIQRTQQEDSAVYLCASRASGRARNEQYFGPGTRLTVT.

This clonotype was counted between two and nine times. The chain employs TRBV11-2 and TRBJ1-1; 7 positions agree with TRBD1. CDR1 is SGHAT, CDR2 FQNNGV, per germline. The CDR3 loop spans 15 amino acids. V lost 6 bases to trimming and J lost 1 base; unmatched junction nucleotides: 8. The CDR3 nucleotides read TGTGCCAGCAGTGCCAGGACAGGCGGGAACACTGAAGCTTTCTTT. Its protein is CASSARTGGNTEAFF.

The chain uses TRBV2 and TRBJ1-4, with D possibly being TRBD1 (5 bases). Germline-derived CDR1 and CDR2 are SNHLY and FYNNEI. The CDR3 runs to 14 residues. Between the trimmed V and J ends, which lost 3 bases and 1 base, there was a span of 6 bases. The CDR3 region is CASSDGGTNEKLFF. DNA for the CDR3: TGTGCCAGCAGTGACGGGGGAACTAATGAAAAACTGTTTTTT.

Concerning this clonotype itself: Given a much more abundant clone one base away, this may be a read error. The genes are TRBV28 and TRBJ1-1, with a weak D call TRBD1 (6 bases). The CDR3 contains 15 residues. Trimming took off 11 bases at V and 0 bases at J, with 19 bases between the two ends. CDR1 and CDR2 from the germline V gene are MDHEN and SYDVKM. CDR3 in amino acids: CAHGRVRGLNTEAFF. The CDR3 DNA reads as TGTGCCCATGGGAGGGTCAGGGGACTGAACACTGAAGCTTTCTTT.

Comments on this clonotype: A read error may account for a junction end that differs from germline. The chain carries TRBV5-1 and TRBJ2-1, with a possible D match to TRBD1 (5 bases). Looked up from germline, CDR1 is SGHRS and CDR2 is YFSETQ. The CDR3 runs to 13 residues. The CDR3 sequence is CASSKGLGNGQFF. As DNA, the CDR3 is TGCGCCAGCAGTAAGGGGTTGGGCAATGGGCAGTTCTTC.

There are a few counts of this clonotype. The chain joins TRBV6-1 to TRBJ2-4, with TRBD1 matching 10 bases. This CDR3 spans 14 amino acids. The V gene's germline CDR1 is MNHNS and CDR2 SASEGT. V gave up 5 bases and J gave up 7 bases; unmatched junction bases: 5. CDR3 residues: CASSLGQGSNIQYF. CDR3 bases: TGTGCCAGCAGTCTGGGACAGGGGTCGAACATTCAGTACTTC.

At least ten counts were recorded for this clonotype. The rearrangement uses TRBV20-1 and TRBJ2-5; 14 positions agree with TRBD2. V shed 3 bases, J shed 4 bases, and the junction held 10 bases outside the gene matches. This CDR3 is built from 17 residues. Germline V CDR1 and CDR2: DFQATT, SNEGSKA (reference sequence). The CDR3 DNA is TGCAGTGCTAGGGGCCGACTAGCGGGAGGGCCTCCAGAGACCCAGTACTTC. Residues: CSARGRLAGGPPETQYF.

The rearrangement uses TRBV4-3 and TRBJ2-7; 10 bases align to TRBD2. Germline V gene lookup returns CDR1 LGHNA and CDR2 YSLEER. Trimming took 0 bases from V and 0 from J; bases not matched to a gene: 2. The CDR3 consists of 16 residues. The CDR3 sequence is CASSQEPSGSSYEQYF. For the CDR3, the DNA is TGCGCCAGCAGCCAAGAGCCTAGCGGGAGCTCCTACGAGCAGTACTTC.

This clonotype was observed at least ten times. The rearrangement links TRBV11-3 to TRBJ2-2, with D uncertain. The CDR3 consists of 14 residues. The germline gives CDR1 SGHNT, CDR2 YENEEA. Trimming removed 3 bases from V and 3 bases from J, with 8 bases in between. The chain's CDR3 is CASSFQEYTGELFF. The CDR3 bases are TGTGCCAGCAGCTTTCAGGAGTACACCGGGGAGCTGTTTTTT.